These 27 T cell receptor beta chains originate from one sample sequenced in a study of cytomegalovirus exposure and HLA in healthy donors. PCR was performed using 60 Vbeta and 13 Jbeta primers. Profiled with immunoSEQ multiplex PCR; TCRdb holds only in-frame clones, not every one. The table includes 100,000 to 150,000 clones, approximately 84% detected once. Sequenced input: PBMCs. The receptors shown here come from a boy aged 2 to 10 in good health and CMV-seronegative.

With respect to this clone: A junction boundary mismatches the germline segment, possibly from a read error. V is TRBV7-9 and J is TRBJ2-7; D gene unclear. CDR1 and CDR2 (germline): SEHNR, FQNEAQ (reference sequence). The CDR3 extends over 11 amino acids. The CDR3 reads CSSSSPYEQYF. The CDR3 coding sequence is TGTTCCAGCAGCTCCCCATACGAGCAGTACTTC.

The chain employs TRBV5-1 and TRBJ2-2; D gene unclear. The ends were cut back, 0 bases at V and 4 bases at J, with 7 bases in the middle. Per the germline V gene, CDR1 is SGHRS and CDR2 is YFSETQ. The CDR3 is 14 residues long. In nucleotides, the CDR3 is TGCGCCAGCAGCTTGGCTCAGCGCACCGGGGAGCTGTTTTTT. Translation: CASSLAQRTGELFF.

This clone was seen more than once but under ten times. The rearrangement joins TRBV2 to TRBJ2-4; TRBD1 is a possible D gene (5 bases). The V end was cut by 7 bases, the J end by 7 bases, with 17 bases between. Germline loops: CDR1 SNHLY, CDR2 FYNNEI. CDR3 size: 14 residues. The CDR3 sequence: CASMIRQGRNIQYF. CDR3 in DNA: TGTGCCAGCATGATCAGGCAGGGTCGTAACATTCAGTACTTC.

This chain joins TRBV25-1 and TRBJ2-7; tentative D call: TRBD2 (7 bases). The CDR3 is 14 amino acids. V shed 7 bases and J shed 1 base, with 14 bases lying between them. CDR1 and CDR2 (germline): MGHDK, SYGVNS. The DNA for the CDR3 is TGTGCCAGCAATAAGGGGGGGTTATCCTACGAGCAGTACTTC. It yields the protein CASNKGGLSYEQYF.

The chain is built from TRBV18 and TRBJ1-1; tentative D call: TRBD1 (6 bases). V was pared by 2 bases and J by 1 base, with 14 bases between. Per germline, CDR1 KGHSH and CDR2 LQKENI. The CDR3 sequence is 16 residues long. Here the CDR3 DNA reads TGTGCCAGCTCACCAGTTCAGTGGGGACAGAACACTGAAGCTTTCTTT. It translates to CASSPVQWGQNTEAFF.

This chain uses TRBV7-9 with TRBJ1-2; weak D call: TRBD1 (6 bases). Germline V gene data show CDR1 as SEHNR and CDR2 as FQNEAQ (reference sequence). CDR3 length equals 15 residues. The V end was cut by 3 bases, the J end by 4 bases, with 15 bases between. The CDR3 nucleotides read TGTGCCAGCAGCTTCCCTTGGACAGACCTCTATGGCTACACCTTC. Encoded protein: CASSFPWTDLYGYTF.

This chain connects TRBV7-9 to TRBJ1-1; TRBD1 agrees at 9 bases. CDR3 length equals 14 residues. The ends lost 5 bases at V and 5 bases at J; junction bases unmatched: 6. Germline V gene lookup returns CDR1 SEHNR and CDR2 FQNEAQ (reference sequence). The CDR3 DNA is TGTGCCAGCAGCCTGCGACAGGGGGAGACTGAAGCTTTCTTT. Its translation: CASSLRQGETEAFF. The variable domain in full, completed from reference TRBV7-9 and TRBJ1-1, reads DTGVSQNPRHKITKRGQNVTFRCDPISEHNRLYWYRQTLGQGPEFLTYFQNEAQLEKSRLLSDRFSAERPKGSFSTLEIQRTEQGDSAMYLCASSLRQGETEAFFGQGTRLTVV.

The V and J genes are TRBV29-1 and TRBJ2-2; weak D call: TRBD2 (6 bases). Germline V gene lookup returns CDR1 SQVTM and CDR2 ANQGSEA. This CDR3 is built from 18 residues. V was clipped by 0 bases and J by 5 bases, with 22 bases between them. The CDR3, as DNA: TGCAGCGTTGAAGATCGACGGGACTTCCCAAATTTTACCGGGGAGCTGTTTTTT. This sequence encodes CSVEDRRDFPNFTGELFF.

This CDR3 is CASIRTGGAQEKLFF. For the CDR3, the DNA is TGTGCCAGCATACGTACGGGGGGCGCCCAGGAAAAACTGTTTTTT. V is TRBV28 and J is TRBJ1-4; weak D call: TRBD1 (6 bases). Per germline, CDR1 MDHEN and CDR2 SYDVKM. The CDR3 loop spans 15 amino acids. V lost 7 bases to trimming and J lost 8 bases, with 20 bases between them.

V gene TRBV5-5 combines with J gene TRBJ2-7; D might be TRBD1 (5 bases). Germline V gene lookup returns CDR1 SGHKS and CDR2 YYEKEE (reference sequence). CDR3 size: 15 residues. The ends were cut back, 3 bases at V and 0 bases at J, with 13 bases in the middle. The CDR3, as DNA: TGTGCCAGCAGCTCCCCAGTGGACAACTCCTACGAGCAGTACGTC. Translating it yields CASSSPVDNSYEQYV.

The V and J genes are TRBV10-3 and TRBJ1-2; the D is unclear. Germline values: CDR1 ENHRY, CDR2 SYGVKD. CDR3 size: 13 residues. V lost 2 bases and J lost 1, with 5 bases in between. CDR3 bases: TGTGCCATCAGTGAGGAGGGTAACTATGGCTACACCTTC. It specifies CAISEEGNYGYTF.

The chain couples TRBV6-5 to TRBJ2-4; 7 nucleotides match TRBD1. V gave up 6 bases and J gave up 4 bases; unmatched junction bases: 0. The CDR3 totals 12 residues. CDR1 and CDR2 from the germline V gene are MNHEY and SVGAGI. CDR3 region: CASRTGKNIQYF. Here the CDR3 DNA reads TGTGCCAGCAGGACAGGGAAAAACATTCAGTACTTC.

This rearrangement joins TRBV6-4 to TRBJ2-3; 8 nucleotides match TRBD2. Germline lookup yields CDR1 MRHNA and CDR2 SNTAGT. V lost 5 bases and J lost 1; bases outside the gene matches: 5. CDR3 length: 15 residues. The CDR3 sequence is CASSRAGEGTDTQYF. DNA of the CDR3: TGTGCCAGCAGTCGAGCGGGAGAGGGCACAGATACGCAGTATTTT.

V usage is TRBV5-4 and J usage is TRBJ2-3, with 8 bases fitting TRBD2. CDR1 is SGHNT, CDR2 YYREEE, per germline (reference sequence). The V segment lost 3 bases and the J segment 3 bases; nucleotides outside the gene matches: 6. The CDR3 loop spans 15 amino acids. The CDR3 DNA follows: TGTGCCAGCAGCTACGGGGGGGCGGGTACAGATACGCAGTATTTT. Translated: CASSYGGAGTDTQYF.

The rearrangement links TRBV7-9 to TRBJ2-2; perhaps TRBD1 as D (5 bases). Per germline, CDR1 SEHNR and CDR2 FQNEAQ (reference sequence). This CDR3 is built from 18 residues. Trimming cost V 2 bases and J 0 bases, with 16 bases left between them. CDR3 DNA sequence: TGTGCCAGCAGCTTACACGGCAGAGGACACGCGAACACCGGGGAGCTGTTTTTT. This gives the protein CASSLHGRGHANTGELFF.

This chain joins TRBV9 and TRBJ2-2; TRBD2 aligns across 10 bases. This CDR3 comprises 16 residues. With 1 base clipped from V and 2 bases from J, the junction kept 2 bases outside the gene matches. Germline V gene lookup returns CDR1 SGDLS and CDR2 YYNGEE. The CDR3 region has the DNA TGTGCCAGCAGCGTACAGCGGGGGGGAAACACCGGGGAGCTGTTTTTT. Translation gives CASSVQRGGNTGELFF.

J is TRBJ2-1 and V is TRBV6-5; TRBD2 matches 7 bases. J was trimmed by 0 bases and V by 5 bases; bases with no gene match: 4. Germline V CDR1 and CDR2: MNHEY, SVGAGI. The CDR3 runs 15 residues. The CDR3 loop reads CASSRRGSSYNEQFF. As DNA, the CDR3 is TGTGCCAGCAGTCGCCGCGGGAGCTCCTACAATGAGCAGTTCTTC.

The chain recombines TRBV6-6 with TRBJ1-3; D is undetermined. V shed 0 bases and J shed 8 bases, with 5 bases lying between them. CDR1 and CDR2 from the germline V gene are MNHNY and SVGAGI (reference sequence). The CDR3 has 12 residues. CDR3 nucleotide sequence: TGTGCCAGCAGTTACTCCGAGGACACCATATATTTT. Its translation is CASSYSEDTIYF.

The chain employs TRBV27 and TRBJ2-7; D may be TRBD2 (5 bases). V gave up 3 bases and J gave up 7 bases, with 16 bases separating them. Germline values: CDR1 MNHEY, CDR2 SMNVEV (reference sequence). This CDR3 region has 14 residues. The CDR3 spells CASSFPGRAGEQYF. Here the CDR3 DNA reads TGTGCCAGCAGTTTCCCCGGGCGGGCCGGGGAGCAGTACTTC.

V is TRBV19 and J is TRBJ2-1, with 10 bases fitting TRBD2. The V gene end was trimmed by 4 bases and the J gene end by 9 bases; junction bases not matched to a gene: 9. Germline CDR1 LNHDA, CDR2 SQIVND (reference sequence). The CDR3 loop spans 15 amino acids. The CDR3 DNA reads TGTGCCAGTAGTACGTTGCTAGCGGGAGAAGGTGAGCAGTTCTTC. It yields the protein CASSTLLAGEGEQFF.

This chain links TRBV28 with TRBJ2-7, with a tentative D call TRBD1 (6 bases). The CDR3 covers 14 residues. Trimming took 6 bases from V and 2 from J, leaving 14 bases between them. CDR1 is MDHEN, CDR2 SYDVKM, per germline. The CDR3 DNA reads TGTGCCAGCAGCGACAGGCCAACCCCCTACGAGCAGTACTTC. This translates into CASSDRPTPYEQYF.

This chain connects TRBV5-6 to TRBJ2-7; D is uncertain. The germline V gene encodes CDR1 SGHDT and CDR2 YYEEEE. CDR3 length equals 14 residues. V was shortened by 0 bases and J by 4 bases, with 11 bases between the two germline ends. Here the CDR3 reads CASSLDSVSYEQYF. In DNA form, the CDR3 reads TGTGCCAGCAGCTTGGACTCCGTTTCGTACGAGCAGTACTTC.

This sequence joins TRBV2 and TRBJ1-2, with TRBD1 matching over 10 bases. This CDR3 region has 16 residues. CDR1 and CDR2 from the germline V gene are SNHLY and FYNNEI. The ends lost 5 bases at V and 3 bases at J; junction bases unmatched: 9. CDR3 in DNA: TGTGCCAGCAGTCTGGGGACAGGGGTGCCCTACTATGGCTACACCTTC. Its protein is CASSLGTGVPYYGYTF. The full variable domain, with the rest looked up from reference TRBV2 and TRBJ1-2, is EPEVTQTPSHQVTQMGQEVILRCVPISNHLYFYWYRQILGQKVEFLVSFYNNEISEKSEIFDDQFSVERPDGSNFTLKIRSTKLEDSAMYFCASSLGTGVPYYGYTFGSGTRLTVV.

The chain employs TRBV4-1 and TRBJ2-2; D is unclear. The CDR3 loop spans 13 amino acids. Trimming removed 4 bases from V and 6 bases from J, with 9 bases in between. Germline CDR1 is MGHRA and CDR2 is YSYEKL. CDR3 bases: TGCGCCAGCAGCCTTCGTTCTCCCGGGGAGCTGTTTTTT. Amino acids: CASSLRSPGELFF.

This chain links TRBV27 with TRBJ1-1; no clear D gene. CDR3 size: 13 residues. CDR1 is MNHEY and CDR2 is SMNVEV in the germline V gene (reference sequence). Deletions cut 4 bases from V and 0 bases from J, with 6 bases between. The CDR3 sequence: CASSSHMNTEAFF. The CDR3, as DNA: TGTGCCAGCAGTTCCCACATGAACACTGAAGCTTTCTTT.

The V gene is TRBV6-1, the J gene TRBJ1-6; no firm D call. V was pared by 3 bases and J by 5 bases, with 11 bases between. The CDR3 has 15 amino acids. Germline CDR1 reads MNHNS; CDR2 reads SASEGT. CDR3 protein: CASSDTAGDNSPLHF. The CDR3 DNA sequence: TGTGCCAGCAGTGATACGGCCGGAGATAATTCACCCCTCCACTTT.

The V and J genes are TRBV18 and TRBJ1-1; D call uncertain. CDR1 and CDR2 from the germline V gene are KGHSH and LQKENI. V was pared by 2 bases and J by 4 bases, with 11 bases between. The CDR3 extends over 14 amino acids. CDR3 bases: TGTGCCAGCTCACCAAGTCTGGGGAGCACTGAAGCTTTCTTT. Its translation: CASSPSLGSTEAFF.